A single sample gave rise to the 18 T cell receptor beta chains below, sequenced in a study of shared clonotypes between healthy human individuals. The protocol was immunoSEQ multiplex PCR, while the TCRdb copy is restricted to in-frame clones and leaves out a portion. This sample has a few million clones; 93% occur once, and the top ten carry around 1.7%. Selected positively for CCR7 and CD45RO-negative, naive CD8 cells excluded terminally differentiated effector memory CD45RA+ cells. The specimen was naive CD8+ T cells from PBMCs. These receptors were collected from a man aged 18 to 30 in good health. Some clones in this sample may be carry-over from other donors' samples.

The CDR3 protein is CASSPQPGWGTDTQYF. CDR3 DNA sequence: TGTGCCAGCAGCCCCCAGCCGGGTTGGGGCACAGATACGCAGTATTTT. V and J are TRBV11-2 and TRBJ2-3; D call uncertain. The V gene lost 5 bases and the J gene lost 1 base, with 16 bases spanning the gap. Germline CDR1 and CDR2: SGHAT and FQNNGV. This CDR3 has 16 amino acids. Full variable domain (remainder filled in from reference TRBV11-2 and TRBJ2-3): EAGVAQSPRYKIIEKRQSVAFWCNPISGHATLYWYQQILGQGPKLLIQFQNNGVVDDSQLPKDRFSAERLKGVDSTLKIQPAKLEDSAVYLCASSPQPGWGTDTQYFGPGTRLTVL.

The sample holds one count of this clone. The chain carries TRBV7-6 and TRBJ1-4; D remains unclear. V was pared by 5 bases and J by 4 bases, with 8 bases between. Germline V gene lookup returns CDR1 SGHVS and CDR2 FNYEAQ. CDR3 length equals 13 residues. The CDR3 region has the DNA TGTGCCAGCAGCCACGATCGTAATGAAAAACTGTTTTTT. It is translated as CASSHDRNEKLFF. Combining the CDR3 with reference TRBV7-6 and TRBJ1-4 gives the whole variable domain GAGVSQSPRYKVTKRGQDVALRCDPISGHVSLYWYRQALGQGPEFLTYFNYEAQQDKSGLPNDRFSAERPEGSISTLTIQRTEQRDSAMYRCASSHDRNEKLFFGSGTQLSVL.

The gene calls are TRBV5-1 and TRBJ2-3, with D unresolved. This CDR3 contains 11 residues. Trimming pared 4 bases from V and 11 bases from J, leaving 11 bases between. From germline, CDR1 is SGHRS and CDR2 YFSETQ. The CDR3 nucleotides are TGCGCCAGCAGCCAAGTCGGTGAGCAGTATTTT. Amino acid sequence: CASSQVGEQYF. Combining the CDR3 with reference TRBV5-1 and TRBJ2-3 gives the whole variable domain KAGVTQTPRYLIKTRGQQVTLSCSPISGHRSVSWYQQTPGQGLQFLFEYFSETQRNKGNFPGRFSGRQFSNSRSEMNVSTLELGDSALYLCASSQVGEQYFGPGTRLTVL.

The sample holds one count of this clone. The chain couples TRBV6-1 to TRBJ2-7, with D perhaps matching TRBD2 (6 bases). From germline, CDR1 is MNHNS and CDR2 SASEGT. V was cut by 3 bases and J by 2 bases, with 20 bases left in between. CDR3 length equals 17 residues. The DNA for the CDR3 is TGTGCCAGCAGTGAGGAGGGGACTCCCCGGCTAACCTACGAGCAGTACTTC. As protein: CASSEEGTPRLTYEQYF.

This clone came up once. The chain couples TRBV7-9 to TRBJ2-1; D may be TRBD2 (6 bases). Germline V lookup: CDR1 SEHNR, CDR2 FQNEAQ (reference sequence). The V and J ends lost 2 bases and 6 bases respectively, with 14 bases between them. There are 15 residues in the CDR3. The CDR3 nucleotides are TGTGCCAGCAGCTTACAGGGCGGGAAGATCAATGAGCAGTTCTTC. This codes for CASSLQGGKINEQFF.

The V call is TRBV11-2, the J call TRBJ1-1; TRBD1 is a possible D gene (5 bases). The CDR3 runs 11 residues. V was pared by 10 bases and J by 5 bases, with 11 bases between. From germline, CDR1 is SGHAT and CDR2 FQNNGV. CDR3 sequence: CAIQGVTEAFF. The CDR3 DNA reads TGTGCCATCCAAGGGGTGACTGAAGCTTTCTTT.

The chain joins TRBV5-1 to TRBJ2-2; possibly TRBD2 for D (6 bases). Germline values: CDR1 SGHRS, CDR2 YFSETQ. This CDR3 is 17 amino acids long. The germline V and J ends were trimmed by 2 bases and 0 bases, with 14 bases remaining between them. The CDR3 coding sequence is TGCGCCAGCAGCTTAATCGGAGGGATCGCGAACACCGGGGAGCTGTTTTTT. Its translation: CASSLIGGIANTGELFF. The variable domain in full, completed from reference TRBV5-1 and TRBJ2-2, reads KAGVTQTPRYLIKTRGQQVTLSCSPISGHRSVSWYQQTPGQGLQFLFEYFSETQRNKGNFPGRFSGRQFSNSRSEMNVSTLELGDSALYLCASSLIGGIANTGELFFGEGSRLTVL.

This clone has just one count. V and J are TRBV7-7 and TRBJ2-1, with 12 bases lining up with TRBD2. Germline CDR1 reads SSHAT; CDR2 reads FNYEAQ (reference sequence). This CDR3 has 20 amino acids. Germline trimming cut 5 bases from V and 6 bases from J; bases unmatched to any gene: 20. CDR3: CASSAHPGLAGGPVVNEQFF. The CDR3, as DNA: TGTGCCAGCAGCGCGCATCCTGGGCTAGCGGGAGGGCCTGTAGTCAATGAGCAGTTCTTC.

This clone was detected only once. The V gene is TRBV27, the J gene TRBJ2-1; D unresolved. The CDR3 contains 15 residues. Trimming stripped 3 bases from V and 0 bases from J, with 9 bases between. Germline lookup yields CDR1 MNHEY and CDR2 SMNVEV (reference sequence). CDR3 coding DNA: TGTGCCAGCAGTTTGGTCCCAAGCTCCTACAATGAGCAGTTCTTC. Its translation: CASSLVPSSYNEQFF.

The gene calls are TRBV29-1 and TRBJ2-5; 10 bases line up with TRBD2. V trimming: 0 bases; J trimming: 11 bases; junction bases outside the gene matches: 6. CDR3 length equals 13 residues. Per germline, CDR1 SQVTM and CDR2 ANQGSEA. CDR3 protein: CSVEDIGLADQYF. Written as DNA, the CDR3 is TGCAGCGTTGAAGATATAGGACTAGCGGATCAGTACTTC.

The genes are TRBV9 and TRBJ2-3, with 12 bases that match TRBD1. The germline CDR1 and CDR2 sequences are SGDLS and YYNGEE. CDR3 size: 15 residues. Unmatched junction bases numbered 5, after V lost 5 bases and J lost 4 bases. This chain's CDR3 is CASSGGTGGADTQYF. The CDR3 DNA reads as TGTGCCAGCAGTGGGGGGACAGGGGGCGCAGATACGCAGTATTTT.

Concerning this clone: A read error may account for a junction end that differs from germline. The rearrangement joins TRBV5-8 to TRBJ1-1; D ambiguous. The CDR3 covers 12 residues. Germline V gene data show CDR1 as SGHTS and CDR2 as YDEGEE. The DNA of the CDR3 is TGTGCCAGCAGCTTGGTGTGGACTGAGGCTTTCTTT. The encoded protein is CASSLVWTEAFF.

The gene calls are TRBV27 and TRBJ2-7, with a tentative D call TRBD1 (6 bases). The CDR3 consists of 14 residues. Germline-derived CDR1 and CDR2 are MNHEY and SMNVEV (reference sequence). V shed 5 bases and J shed 1 base, with 12 bases lying between them. The CDR3 DNA is TGTGCCAGCAGTGCCAGGGGCGCTTCCTACGAGCAGTACTTC. As protein: CASSARGASYEQYF.

This clone was recorded once. The V and J genes are TRBV7-3 and TRBJ2-5, with D tentatively TRBD2 (7 bases). The CDR3 spans 16 residues. V was shortened by 5 bases and J by 3 bases, with 19 bases between the two germline ends. In germline, CDR1 is SGHTA, CDR2 FQGTGA. CDR3 nucleotides: TGTGCCAGCAGCCCCGAGGGGGGGGCAGGAGAAGAGACCCAGTACTTC. Translated, it gives CASSPEGGAGEETQYF. The complete variable domain, with remaining parts taken from reference TRBV7-3 and TRBJ2-5, reads GAGVSQTPSNKVTEKGKYVELRCDPISGHTALYWYRQSLGQGPEFLIYFQGTGAADDSGLPNDRFFAVRPEGSVSTLKIQRTERGDSAVYLCASSPEGGAGEETQYFGPGTRLLVL.

The rearrangement joins TRBV11-3 to TRBJ2-5; D uncertain. This CDR3 is built from 17 residues. In germline, CDR1 is SGHNT, CDR2 YENEEA. Between the trimmed V and J ends, which lost 0 bases and 2 bases, there was a span of 16 bases. CDR3 amino acids: CASSLEVDPSWQETQYF. CDR3 nucleotides: TGTGCCAGCAGCTTAGAGGTAGACCCCAGTTGGCAAGAGACCCAGTACTTC.

This chain connects TRBV11-2 to TRBJ2-1; 12 nucleotides match TRBD2. Trimming at V came to 3 bases and at J to 5 bases, leaving 5 bases not matched to a gene. CDR3 length equals 16 residues. CDR1 and CDR2 (germline): SGHAT, FQNNGV. The CDR3 DNA reads TGTGCCAGCAGCTTCACTCGACTAGCGGGAGACAATGAGCAGTTCTTC. Amino acids: CASSFTRLAGDNEQFF.

Remarks on this clone: The same CDR3 can be traced to other DNA sequences in this sample. The chain employs TRBV5-6 and TRBJ2-2, with 12 bases identical to TRBD2. The CDR3 consists of 16 residues. V trimming: 0 bases; J trimming: 5 bases; junction bases outside the gene matches: 2. Looked up from germline, CDR1 is SGHDT and CDR2 is YYEEEE. This CDR3 is CASSLGLAGGTGELFF. The CDR3 DNA sequence: TGTGCCAGCAGCTTGGGGCTAGCGGGAGGGACCGGGGAGCTGTTTTTT.

This chain uses TRBV9 with TRBJ2-1; weak D call: TRBD1 (6 bases). Trimming removed 3 bases from V and 4 bases from J, with 14 bases in between. The CDR3 spans 15 residues. From germline, CDR1 is SGDLS and CDR2 YYNGEE. The CDR3 region is CASSASRGSYNEQFF. CDR3 bases: TGTGCCAGCAGCGCAAGCAGGGGTTCGTACAATGAGCAGTTCTTC.